This TCR beta chain appears in the sequencing data of a study of vaccination and CD4 T cells after COVID-19. Study in general: Overlapping SARS-CoV-2, HCoV-NL63, HCoV-OC43 and HCoV-229E spike peptides stimulated the cells. Cultures that served as controls received a CEFX pool, an HIV-1 Nef pool, or no peptide.

Oncomine TCR Beta short-read sequencing was applied to DNA from cultured CD4+ T cells. TCRdb recomputed calls from the PCR reads with MiXCR, one row per CDR3 protein. There are around 10,000 distinct CDR3 sequences in the sample; 45% to 60% occur only once, and about 24% lies in the top ten. The trim removed 0 bases at V and 1 base at J, leaving 12 bases unmatched. Germline lookup yields CDR1 SGHTA and CDR2 FQGNSA. This CDR3 has 20 residues. As to this clonotype: Its cognate antigen is unknown.

Regarding treatment: approximately 9-day PBMC culture with coronavirus spike peptide pools or control peptides (ViraFEST assay). Investigators obtained the unexposed donor's CD4+ T cells before the COVID-19 pandemic (2011-2018). With peptide pools, ViraFEST first expanded antigen-specific T cells and afterwards sequenced their TCRs. This clonotype originated in a human donor in good health. The genes are TRBV7-2 and TRBJ2-5, with 12 bases aligning to TRBD2. Material for sequencing was CD4+ T cells from blood, cultured in vitro. The CDR3 DNA is TGTGCCAGCAGCTTAGCGCCCCTAGCGGGGGGGGGAGGGAGCCAAGAGACCCAGTACTTC. This gives the protein CASSLAPLAGGGGSQETQYF. Using reference TRBV7-2 and TRBJ2-5 for the parts outside the CDR3, the full variable domain is GAGVSQSPSNKVTEKGKDVELRCDPISGHTALYWYRQSLGQGLEFLIYFQGNSAPDKSGLPSDRFSAERTGGSVSTLTIQRTQQEDSAVYLCASSLAPLAGGGGSQETQYFGPGTRLLVL.